What follows is one TCR beta chain and its context. In its sample, this clonotype was seen once. Its antigen is unknown. One base away there is no much larger clone; base qualities are not given. The data are from a study of blood T cells in healthy people across ages (dated by TCRdb to the mid-2010s). About the full investigation: In model experiments, roughly one uniquely barcoded TCR beta cDNA molecule per two T cells was captured by template switching. For two donors (one aged 18 to 30 and one aged 80 or older), the study analyzed two additional independent replicas of 1 million unique cDNA reads from the same blood draw. Using deep sequencing normalized with unique cDNA molecular identifiers, the study measured how TCR beta repertoire diversity changes with age. To avoid experimental bias, donors of different ages were distributed randomly across sequencing lanes. Donors were grouped into four age groups: young (average 16 years), middle-aged (39), aged (approximately 58) and long-lived (about 90). Summary of the overall study and its limitations: Bulk unsorted PBMC profiling prevented conclusive comparison of naive and antigen-experienced compartments. Estimates of total diversity based on one million sequenced T cells were considered lower bounds and underestimates. Observed TCR beta diversity per million T cells fell roughly linearly with age, and a significant reduction was already apparent by age roughly 40. A strong correlation was found between observed TCR beta diversity and the percentage of naive T cells measured by flow cytometry. Because the CMV infection status of the donors was unknown, age-related changes in expanded clonotypes may potentially have been confounded. Compared with the aged group, the long-lived group had more naive CD4+ T cells, fewer expanded clones and increased TCR diversity, suggesting age selection.

The donors were 40 or so Caucasian individuals from Russia, aged roughly 6 to 100 years, who were systemically healthy. Each donor gave 8.5 to 10 milliliters of peripheral blood, collected into EDTA-treated Vacutainer tubes. PBMCs were isolated by Ficoll-Paque density-gradient centrifugation, with at least 6 million obtained per sample. Trizol reagent was used to extract total RNA from the PBMCs, yielding at least 5.5 micrograms per sample. For every donor, an aliquot of PBMCs went through flow cytometry to measure the percentages of naive CD45RAhigh/CD27high T cells. To prepare the library, 5' RACE was applied. Sequencing used an Illumina HiSeq 2500. A second PCR of about 6 to 11 cycles was performed with a sample-barcoded 5' primer and a J-beta primer mix. A template-switch 5' adaptor carrying 12 random nucleotides introduced a unique molecular identifier onto each TCR beta cDNA molecule. Each sample yielded at least 3 million CDR3-containing paired-end reads. All of the RNA was converted into first-strand cDNA using the Mint cDNA synthesis kit, with a TRBC-specific oligonucleotide serving as the primer. Following uracil-DNA glycosylase treatment, all cDNA underwent a first 18-cycle PCR with the universal primers M1SS and BC2_uni_R. The source study handled its data this way. Normalization of each sample was performed by random selection of 1 million high-quality reads, each carrying a distinct molecular identifier. Reads sharing molecular identifiers were discarded rather than binned into consensus sequences. CDR3 identification, clonotype clustering and error correction used MiTCR with a Q25 quality threshold and the strictest error-elimination algorithm. A nonparametric unseen species model with Euler transformation was used to estimate a lower bound on total TCR beta diversity. The raw public reads went through TCRdb reprocessing: fastp at Q25, MiXCR clone calling, in-frame beta chains kept. All rows with the same CDR3 protein become a single entry with the most common DNA and genes. TCRdb's processing, not the authors', yielded these V and J calls. Here the sample has under 2,000,000 distinct CDR3 sequences; just under 50% occur a single time. The biggest ten clones account for approximately 2.1% of the sample.

From the cysteine through the phenylalanine, the CDR3 covers 15 amino acids. Only the CDR3 part of the read is kept: 45 bases, read in frame from the first base. CDR1 is given as DFQATT and CDR2 as SNEGSKA, both from the germline V gene (reference sequence). Trimming accounts for 6 bases at V and 3 bases at J, while the number of junction bases matched to no gene is 10. The sample taken for sequencing was blood. The V and J genes are TRBV20-1 and TRBJ2-3; 9 middle bases align to TRBD2. The TCR was taken from a woman between 40 and 50 years old in good health. The DNA reads as follows: TGCAGTGCCGAATCGCGGGGGGGCCTGACAGATACGCAGTATTTT. This codes for CSAESRGGLTDTQYF.